Below, 29 T cell receptor beta chains from the same sample are listed, as sequenced in a study of identical twins. One entry per CDR3 protein results from TCRdb running MiXCR on the 5' RACE reads. The sample consists of a few hundred thousand distinct CDR3 sequences, roughly 9.5% of them appearing once. The sample also formed part of further work on yellow fever vaccine responses in identical twins.

The material sequenced was PBMCs. All receptors derive from a young woman in good health.

This clonotype was seen only a few times. The gene calls are TRBV29-1 and TRBJ2-2, with 9 positions matching TRBD1. The CDR3 spans 14 residues. Trimming at V came to 5 bases and at J to 3 bases, leaving 4 bases not matched to a gene. The germline V gene has CDR1 SQVTM and CDR2 ANQGSEA. CDR3 nucleotides: TGCAGCGTTACCCGGACAGGGGACACCGGGGAGCTGTTTTTT. Amino acids: CSVTRTGDTGELFF.

The chain carries TRBV29-1 and TRBJ2-1; 9 bases are shared with TRBD1. Germline CDR1 SQVTM, CDR2 ANQGSEA. The CDR3 runs 12 residues. The trim removed 8 bases at V and 4 bases at J, leaving 3 bases unmatched. The CDR3 protein is CSTGQGYNEQFF. The CDR3 nucleotides are TGCAGCACGGGACAGGGATACAATGAGCAGTTCTTC.

This clonotype was recorded many times. This sequence joins TRBV5-1 and TRBJ1-2; D perhaps matches TRBD1 (5 bases). The CDR3 sequence is 12 residues long. The germline gives CDR1 SGHRS, CDR2 YFSETQ. The V gene lost 3 bases and the J gene lost 6 bases, with 9 bases spanning the gap. CDR3: CASSSTRDGYTF. CDR3 DNA sequence: TGCGCCAGCAGCTCAACCAGGGATGGCTACACCTTC.

This clonotype was counted between two and nine times. The rearrangement uses TRBV7-8 and TRBJ2-7; no reliable D call. The CDR3 covers 14 residues. Between the trimmed V and J ends, which lost 1 base and 0 bases, there was a span of 7 bases. Germline lookup yields CDR1 SGHVS and CDR2 FQNEAQ. In DNA form, the CDR3 reads TGTGCCAGCAGCTTAGGTCACACCTCCTACGAGCAGTACTTC. This translates into CASSLGHTSYEQYF.

This rearrangement joins TRBV5-4 to TRBJ2-1; the D gene could be TRBD1 or TRBD2 (5 bases each). Trimming removed 5 bases from V and 5 bases from J, with 14 bases in between. Germline lookup yields CDR1 SGHNT and CDR2 YYREEE (reference sequence). This CDR3 contains 14 residues. CDR3 sequence reads: CASRLELGDNEQFF. CDR3 in DNA: TGTGCCAGCAGGCTAGAATTGGGGGACAATGAGCAGTTCTTC.

This chain joins TRBV11-1 and TRBJ2-3, with TRBD2 matching 8 bases. In germline, CDR1 is SGHAT, CDR2 FQDESV (reference sequence). The CDR3 has 19 residues. V was pared by 5 bases and J by 7 bases, with 23 bases of the junction left unmatched. CDR3 protein: CASSHTAGGLGKTRNTQYF. In DNA form, the CDR3 reads TGTGCCAGCAGCCATACGGCGGGGGGTCTCGGAAAAACGAGAAATACGCAGTATTTT.

This clonotype has at least ten counts. The chain combines TRBV12-3 or TRBV12-4 with TRBJ2-7; possible D gene TRBD1, 5 bases. This CDR3 is built from 12 residues. The germline V and J ends were trimmed by 6 bases and 2 bases, with 8 bases remaining between them. As DNA, the CDR3 is TGTGCCAGCAGAATACAGGCCTACGAGCAGTACTTC. Its protein product is CASRIQAYEQYF.

This clonotype has at least ten counts. The gene calls are TRBV29-1 and TRBJ2-7; D remains ambiguous. The V end was cut by 5 bases, the J end by 7 bases, with 18 bases between. CDR3 length: 13 residues. The germline CDR1 and CDR2 sequences are SQVTM and ANQGSEA. The CDR3 DNA sequence: TGCAGCGTTCGCCCGTACTCAACTGGGGAGCAGTACTTC. This gives the protein CSVRPYSTGEQYF.

There are many counts of this clonotype. The chain links TRBV6-4 to TRBJ1-1; 7 nucleotides agree with TRBD1. V shed 6 bases, J shed 4 bases, and the junction held 5 bases outside the gene matches. The CDR3 covers 13 residues. Germline CDR1 is MRHNA and CDR2 is SNTAGT. In nucleotides, the CDR3 is TGTGCCAGCAGAAGACAGGGCACCACTGAAGCTTTCTTT. Translation gives CASRRQGTTEAFF.

The chain combines TRBV11-2 with TRBJ2-7; 8 positions agree with TRBD1. The CDR3 loop spans 15 amino acids. CDR1 and CDR2 (germline): SGHAT, FQNNGV. The J segment lost 5 bases and the V segment lost 1 base, leaving 7 bases of the junction unmatched. As DNA, the CDR3 is TGTGCCAGCAGCTTAGTGGGACAGGCCAGGAACGAGCAGTACTTC. The encoded protein is CASSLVGQARNEQYF.

The chain links TRBV7-9 to TRBJ2-7; D assignment may be TRBD1 or TRBD2 (5 bases each). CDR1 is SEHNR and CDR2 is FQNEAQ in the germline V gene (reference sequence). The V gene lost 6 bases and the J gene lost 0 bases, with 15 bases spanning the gap. The CDR3 loop spans 15 amino acids. CDR3 amino acids: CASRPTGLGSYEQYF. As DNA, the CDR3 is TGTGCCAGCAGACCTACAGGACTGGGCTCCTACGAGCAGTACTTC.

Notes on this clonotype: It may be a read error: a sequence one base away is much more abundant. The gene calls are TRBV5-4 and TRBJ1-1, with D hard to call. Per the germline V gene, CDR1 is SGHNT and CDR2 is YYREEE (reference sequence). The CDR3 is 15 residues long. Trimming removed 4 bases from V and 1 base from J, with 14 bases in between. This CDR3 is CASSVDSQENTEAFF. CDR3 nucleotides: TGTGCCAGCAGCGTCGATTCGCAGGAGAACACTGAAGCTTTCTTT.

The rearrangement links TRBV25-1 to TRBJ2-7; no clear D gene. The V gene lost 3 bases and the J gene lost 0 bases, with 12 bases spanning the gap. Germline loops: CDR1 MGHDK, CDR2 SYGVNS. The CDR3 is made up of 15 amino acids. CDR3 DNA: TGTGCCAGCAGTGACTCCAGGACGAGCTCCTACGAGCAGTACTTC. Translating it yields CASSDSRTSSYEQYF.

This clonotype was recorded a few times. The chain joins TRBV7-2 to TRBJ2-6; D unclear. In germline, CDR1 is SGHTA, CDR2 FQGNSA. CDR3 length equals 16 residues. The germline V and J ends were trimmed by 1 base and 1 base, with 8 bases remaining between them. The CDR3 bases are TGTGCCAGCAGCTTAGTCTGGCGATCTGGGGCCAACGTCCTGACTTTC. Protein sequence: CASSLVWRSGANVLTF.

The rearrangement links TRBV6-1 to TRBJ2-5, with 15 bases lining up with TRBD2. CDR1 and CDR2 from the germline V gene are MNHNS and SASEGT. Trimming cost V 6 bases and J 5 bases; bases outside gene matches: 10. This CDR3 has 17 amino acids. CDR3 sequence reads: CASRRGLAGGNSETQYF. CDR3 nucleotides: TGTGCCAGCAGAAGGGGACTAGCGGGGGGCAATTCGGAGACCCAGTACTTC.

Many counts were recorded for this clonotype. The V gene is TRBV12-3 or TRBV12-4, the J gene TRBJ2-3, with D unclear. Trimming stripped 5 bases from V and 0 bases from J, with 9 bases between. This CDR3 has 14 amino acids. CDR3 sequence: CASSLGYSTDTQYF. CDR3 DNA sequence: TGTGCCAGCAGTCTCGGCTACAGCACAGATACGCAGTATTTT.

Turning to this clonotype: Being one base from a much bigger clone, this may be a read error. The chain combines TRBV5-1 with TRBJ2-7; TRBD2 might be the D (6 bases). The length of the CDR3 is 15 residues. Germline lookup yields CDR1 SGHRS and CDR2 YFSETQ. The CDR3 coding sequence is TGCTCCAGCAGCGTCTATAGCGGCGCCTCCTACGAGCAGTACTTC. This translates into CSSSVYSGASYEQYF.

This clonotype showed up just a few times. This sequence joins TRBV2 and TRBJ2-2, with a tentative D call TRBD2 (6 bases). The germline V gene encodes CDR1 SNHLY and CDR2 FYNNEI. This CDR3 spans 14 amino acids. V was trimmed by 6 bases and J by 6 bases, leaving 14 bases between them. CDR3 DNA: TGTGCCAGCAGCCCCCTTGCTAGCGCCGGGGAGCTGTTTTTT. This sequence encodes CASSPLASAGELFF.

The chain links TRBV2 to TRBJ2-5; D unresolved. V lost 5 bases and J lost 7, with 14 bases in between. Germline V lookup: CDR1 SNHLY, CDR2 FYNNEI. The CDR3 has 13 amino acids. In nucleotides, the CDR3 is TGTGCCAGCAGTTCCGACCCCCGCGGGACCCAGTACTTC. Translation: CASSSDPRGTQYF. Full variable domain (missing parts from reference TRBV2 and TRBJ2-5): EPEVTQTPSHQVTQMGQEVILRCVPISNHLYFYWYRQILGQKVEFLVSFYNNEISEKSEIFDDQFSVERPDGSNFTLKIRSTKLEDSAMYFCASSSDPRGTQYFGPGTRLLVL.

This clonotype was recorded a few times. The genes are TRBV20-1 and TRBJ2-7; D is undetermined. This CDR3 is built from 14 residues. V lost 6 bases and J lost 3, with 18 bases in between. Germline V gene lookup returns CDR1 DFQATT and CDR2 SNEGSKA (reference sequence). The CDR3 is CSAIRDDTIYEQYF. Here the CDR3 DNA reads TGCAGTGCAATCCGAGACGACACAATCTACGAGCAGTACTTC.

The DNA for the CDR3 is TGCAGCGTAGTAGGAACCGGGACAGGACTTTATGGCTACACCTTC. Translated: CSVVGTGTGLYGYTF. The J gene is TRBJ1-2, the V gene TRBV29-1, with 8 bases lining up with TRBD1. The length of the CDR3 is 15 residues. J was trimmed by 5 bases and V by 6 bases; bases with no gene match: 14. Per the germline V gene, CDR1 is SQVTM and CDR2 is ANQGSEA.

This clonotype has at least ten counts. The chain carries TRBV21-1 and TRBJ2-1; no DNA check was done on the table's D call, TRBD2. TRBV21-1 is an annotated pseudogene. The CDR3 is 18 residues long. The CDR3 is CASSKWVAGDTKYNEQFF. For the CDR3, the DNA is TGTGCCAGCAGCAAATGGGTAGCGGGCGATACTAAGTACAATGAGCAGTTCTTC.

This clonotype was counted a few times. The chain joins TRBV6-1 to TRBJ1-2; 8 bases are shared with TRBD1. Losses at the gene ends were 2 bases for V and 2 bases for J; bases not matched to a gene: 4. Germline V CDR1 and CDR2: MNHNS, SASEGT. This CDR3 region has 15 residues. The CDR3 DNA sequence: TGTGCCAGCAGTGAAACACGGACAGGGAACTATGGCTACACCTTC. It is translated as CASSETRTGNYGYTF.

The table lists this clonotype with a few counts. The CDR3 sequence: CASSAQTYNEQFF. The CDR3 DNA sequence: TGTGCCAGCAGCGCCCAGACTTACAATGAGCAGTTCTTC. The V gene is TRBV9, the J gene TRBJ2-1; D is uncertain. Trimming left V 3 bases short and J 4 bases short, with 8 bases between. The CDR3 totals 13 residues. CDR1 and CDR2 from the germline V gene are SGDLS and YYNGEE.

In its sample, this clonotype was seen many times. V gene TRBV7-9 combines with J gene TRBJ2-7; 9 nucleotides align to TRBD1. CDR1 SEHNR and CDR2 FQNEAQ come from the germline V gene (reference sequence). There are 15 residues in the CDR3. J gave up 6 bases and V 1 base, and 7 bases lay outside the gene matches. Here the CDR3 reads CASSLGGTGSREQYF. The CDR3 DNA sequence: TGTGCCAGCAGCTTAGGCGGGACAGGGTCGCGCGAGCAGTACTTC. The whole variable domain, filled in from reference TRBV7-9 and TRBJ2-7, reads DTGVSQNPRHKITKRGQNVTFRCDPISEHNRLYWYRQTLGQGPEFLTYFQNEAQLEKSRLLSDRFSAERPKGSFSTLEIQRTEQGDSAMYLCASSLGGTGSREQYFGPGTRLTVT.

This clonotype has ten or more counts. The chain combines TRBV5-6 with TRBJ1-2, with D possibly TRBD1 on 5 matching bases. V dropped 7 bases and J dropped 7 bases, with 17 bases sitting between them. This CDR3 comprises 13 residues. Germline CDR1 reads SGHDT; CDR2 reads YYEEEE. The CDR3 is CASHPGTDTGYTF. Here the CDR3 DNA reads TGTGCCAGCCACCCCGGGACCGACACTGGCTACACCTTC. Full variable domain (rest looked up from reference TRBV5-6 and TRBJ1-2): DAGVTQSPTHLIKTRGQQVTLRCSPKSGHDTVSWYQQALGQGPQFIFQYYEEEERQRGNFPDRFSGHQFPNYSSELNVNALLLGDSALYLCASHPGTDTGYTFGSGTRLTVV.

Many counts were recorded for this clonotype. The chain couples TRBV11-2 to TRBJ2-1, with TRBD1 as a possible D gene (5 bases). V was shortened by 4 bases and J by 2 bases, with 12 bases between the two germline ends. The CDR3 extends over 15 amino acids. Germline V gene sequence: CDR1 SGHAT, CDR2 FQNNGV. CDR3 in amino acids: CASSSSGFPYNEQFF. In DNA form, the CDR3 reads TGTGCCAGCAGCTCTTCAGGGTTCCCCTACAATGAGCAGTTCTTC.

This clonotype was seen repeatedly, ten times or more. The CDR3 nucleotides are TGCGCCAGCAGCTTGAGGGTCGTAGCGGGGATCCTGAACACCGGGGAGCTGTTTTTT. Its protein is CASSLRVVAGILNTGELFF. The chain uses TRBV5-1 and TRBJ2-2; 8 bases are a match to TRBD2. Per the germline V gene, CDR1 is SGHRS and CDR2 is YFSETQ. V lost 1 base and J lost 1; bases outside the gene matches: 12. This CDR3 spans 19 amino acids.

The rearrangement joins TRBV20-1 to TRBJ2-7, with unresolved D. CDR1 DFQATT and CDR2 SNEGSKA come from the germline V gene (reference sequence). The CDR3 length is 13 residues. Trimming cost V 7 bases and J 6 bases, with 19 bases left between them. CDR3 region: CSVSINQYSEQYF. For the CDR3, the DNA is TGCAGTGTCTCCATAAATCAGTACTCCGAGCAGTACTTC.